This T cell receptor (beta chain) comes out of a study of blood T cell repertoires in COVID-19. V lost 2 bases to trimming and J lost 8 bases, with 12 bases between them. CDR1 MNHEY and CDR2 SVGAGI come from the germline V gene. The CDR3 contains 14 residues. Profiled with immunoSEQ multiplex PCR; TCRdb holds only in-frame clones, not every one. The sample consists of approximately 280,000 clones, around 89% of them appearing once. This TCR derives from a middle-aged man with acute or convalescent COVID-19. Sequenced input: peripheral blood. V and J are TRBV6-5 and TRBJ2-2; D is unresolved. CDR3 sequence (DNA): TGTGCCAGCAGTTACCTCCCGGTGCGGGGGGAGCTGTTTTTT. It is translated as CASSYLPVRGELFF.